This TCR beta chain emerged from a study of spatial heterogeneity in lung cancer. Overall study results and limits: In blood, ubiquitous expanded tumor TCRs appeared more at resection than follow-up.

V dropped 4 bases and J dropped 1; count of bases not matched to a gene: 7. The CDR3 runs 14 residues. The V gene's germline CDR1 is SQVTM and CDR2 ANQGSEA. This clonotype was counted ten times or more. What it binds is unknown. TCR cDNA molecules each carried a unique molecular identifier. Each CDR3 protein is one row after TCRdb ran MiXCR on the 5' RACE reads. The sample lists 40,000 to 45,000 distinct CDR3 sequences, around 13% occurring once. Time point meaning: sample taken at primary tumor resection. Tumor, nontumor lung or frozen PBMC supplied whole RNA that was sequenced unsorted. The V and J genes are TRBV29-1 and TRBJ2-7, with 7 bases identical to TRBD1. Sequenced material: PBMCs, taken at surgery. The clonotype comes from a male donor with early-stage non-small cell lung cancer. The CDR3 DNA is TGCAGCGTTGCCGAGGGGGCAGGTTCCTACGAGCAGTACTTC. Translated, it gives CSVAEGAGSYEQYF.